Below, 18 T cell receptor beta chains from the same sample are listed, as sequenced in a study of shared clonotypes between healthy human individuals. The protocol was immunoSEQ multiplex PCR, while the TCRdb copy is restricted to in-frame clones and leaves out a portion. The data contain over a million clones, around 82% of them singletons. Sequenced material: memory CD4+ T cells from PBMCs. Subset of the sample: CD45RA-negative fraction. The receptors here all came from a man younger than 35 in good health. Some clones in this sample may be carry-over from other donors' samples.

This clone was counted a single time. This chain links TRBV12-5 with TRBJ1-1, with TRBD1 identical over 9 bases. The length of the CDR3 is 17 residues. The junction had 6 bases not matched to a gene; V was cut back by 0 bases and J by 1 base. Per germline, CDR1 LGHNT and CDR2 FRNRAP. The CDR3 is CASGLVPGQGPNTEAFF. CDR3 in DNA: TGTGCTAGTGGTTTGGTCCCGGGACAGGGCCCGAACACTGAAGCTTTCTTT.

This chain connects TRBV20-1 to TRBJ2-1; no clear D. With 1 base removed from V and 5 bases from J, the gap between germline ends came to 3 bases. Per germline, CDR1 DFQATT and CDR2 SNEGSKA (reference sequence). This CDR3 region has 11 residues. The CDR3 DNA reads TGCAGTGCTAGAGCAGACAATGAGCAGTTCTTC. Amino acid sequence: CSARADNEQFF.

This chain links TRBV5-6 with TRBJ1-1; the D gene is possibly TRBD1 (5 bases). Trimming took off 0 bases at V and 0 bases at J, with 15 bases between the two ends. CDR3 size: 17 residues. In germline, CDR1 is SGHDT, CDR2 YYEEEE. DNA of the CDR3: TGTGCCAGCAGCTTGGCCTACGGGGCGGGAATGAACACTGAAGCTTTCTTT. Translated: CASSLAYGAGMNTEAFF.

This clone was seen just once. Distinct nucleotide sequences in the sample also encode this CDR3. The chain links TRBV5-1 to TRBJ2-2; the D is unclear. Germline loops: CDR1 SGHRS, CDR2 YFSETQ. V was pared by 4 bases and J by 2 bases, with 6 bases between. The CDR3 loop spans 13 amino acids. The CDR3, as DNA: TGCGCCAGCAGCACTGATAACACCGGGGAGCTGTTTTTT. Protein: CASSTDNTGELFF. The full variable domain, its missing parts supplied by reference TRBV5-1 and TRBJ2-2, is KAGVTQTPRYLIKTRGQQVTLSCSPISGHRSVSWYQQTPGQGLQFLFEYFSETQRNKGNFPGRFSGRQFSNSRSEMNVSTLELGDSALYLCASSTDNTGELFFGEGSRLTVL.

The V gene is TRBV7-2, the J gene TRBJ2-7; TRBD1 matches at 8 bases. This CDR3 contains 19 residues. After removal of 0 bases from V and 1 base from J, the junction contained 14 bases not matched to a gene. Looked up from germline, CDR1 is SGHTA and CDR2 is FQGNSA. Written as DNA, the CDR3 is TGTGCCAGCAGCTTAGCGGTGAGAACAGGGGGACTGGGGTCCTACGAGCAGTACTTC. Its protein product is CASSLAVRTGGLGSYEQYF.

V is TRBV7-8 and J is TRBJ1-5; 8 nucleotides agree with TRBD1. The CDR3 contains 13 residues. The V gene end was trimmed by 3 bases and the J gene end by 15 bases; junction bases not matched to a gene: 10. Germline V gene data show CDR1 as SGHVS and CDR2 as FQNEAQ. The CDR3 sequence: CASSFGQGRPGHF. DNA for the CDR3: TGTGCCAGCAGCTTCGGACAGGGCCGCCCAGGGCATTTT.

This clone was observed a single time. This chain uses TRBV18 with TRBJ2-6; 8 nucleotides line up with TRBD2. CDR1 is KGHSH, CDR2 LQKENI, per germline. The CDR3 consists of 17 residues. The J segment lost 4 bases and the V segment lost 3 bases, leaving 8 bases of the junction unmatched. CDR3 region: CASSPALRGAGANVLTF. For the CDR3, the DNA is TGTGCCAGCTCACCCGCCTTGCGGGGGGCCGGGGCCAACGTCCTGACTTTC.

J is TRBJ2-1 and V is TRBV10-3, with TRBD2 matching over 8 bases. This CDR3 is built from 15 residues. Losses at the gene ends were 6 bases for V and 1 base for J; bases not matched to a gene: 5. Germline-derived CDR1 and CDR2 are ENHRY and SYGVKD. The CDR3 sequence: CAIRDSGRSYNEQFF. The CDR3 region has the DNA TGTGCCATCAGGGACAGCGGGAGATCCTACAATGAGCAGTTCTTC.

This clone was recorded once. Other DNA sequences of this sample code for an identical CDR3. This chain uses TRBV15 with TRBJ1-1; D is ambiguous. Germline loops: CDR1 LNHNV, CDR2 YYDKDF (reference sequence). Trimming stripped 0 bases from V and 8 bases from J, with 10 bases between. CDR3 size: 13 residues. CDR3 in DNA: TGTGCCACCAGCAGAGATGGCGGCCCAGAAGCTTTCTTT. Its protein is CATSRDGGPEAFF.

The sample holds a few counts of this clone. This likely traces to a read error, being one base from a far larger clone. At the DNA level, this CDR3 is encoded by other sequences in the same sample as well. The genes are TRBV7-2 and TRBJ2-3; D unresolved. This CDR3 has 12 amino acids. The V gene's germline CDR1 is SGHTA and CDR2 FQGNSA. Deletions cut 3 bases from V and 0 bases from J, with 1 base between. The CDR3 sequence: CASSLSTDTQYF. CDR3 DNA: TGTGCCAGCAGCTTGAGCACAGATACGCAGTATTTT.

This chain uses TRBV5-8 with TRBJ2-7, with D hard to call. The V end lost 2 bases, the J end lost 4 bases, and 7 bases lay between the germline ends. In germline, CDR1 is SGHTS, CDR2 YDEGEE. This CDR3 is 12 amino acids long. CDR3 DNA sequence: TGTGCCAGCAGCTTCCGCCTTTACGAGCAGTACTTC. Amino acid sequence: CASSFRLYEQYF.

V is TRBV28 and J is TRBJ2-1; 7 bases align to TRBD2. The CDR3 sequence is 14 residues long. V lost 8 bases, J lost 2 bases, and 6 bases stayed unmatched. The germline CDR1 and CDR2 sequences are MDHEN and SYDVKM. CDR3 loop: CASALAETYNEQFF. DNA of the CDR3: TGTGCCAGCGCGCTAGCGGAGACCTACAATGAGCAGTTCTTC.

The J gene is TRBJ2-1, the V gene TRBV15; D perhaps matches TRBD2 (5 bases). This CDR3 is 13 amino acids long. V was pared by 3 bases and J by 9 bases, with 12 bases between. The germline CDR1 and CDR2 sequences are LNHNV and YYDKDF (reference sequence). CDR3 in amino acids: CATSSEPSSEQFF. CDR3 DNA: TGTGCCACCAGCAGCGAACCTAGCAGTGAGCAGTTCTTC.

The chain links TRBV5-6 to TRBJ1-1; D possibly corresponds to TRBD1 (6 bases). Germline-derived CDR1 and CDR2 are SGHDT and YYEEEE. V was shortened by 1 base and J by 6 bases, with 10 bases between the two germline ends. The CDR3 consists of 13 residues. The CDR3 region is CASSLSRGAEAFF. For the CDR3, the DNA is TGTGCCAGCAGCTTGTCTAGGGGGGCTGAAGCTTTCTTT.

In nucleotides, the CDR3 is TGTGCCTGGAGACCTCCAGGGCCAGCCACAGATACGCAGTATTTT. Its translation is CAWRPPGPATDTQYF. This chain connects TRBV30 to TRBJ2-3; maybe TRBD1 (5 bases). V was clipped by 3 bases and J by 2 bases, with 15 bases between them. Per germline, CDR1 GTSNPN and CDR2 SVGIG (reference sequence). The CDR3 has 15 amino acids.

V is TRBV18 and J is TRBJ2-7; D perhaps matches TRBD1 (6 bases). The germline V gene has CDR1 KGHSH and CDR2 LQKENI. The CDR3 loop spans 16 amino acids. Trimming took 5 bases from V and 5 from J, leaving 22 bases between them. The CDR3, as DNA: TGTGCCAGCTCAGTATCCGGGACAAAAGGGGTGGACGAGCAGTACTTC. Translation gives CASSVSGTKGVDEQYF.

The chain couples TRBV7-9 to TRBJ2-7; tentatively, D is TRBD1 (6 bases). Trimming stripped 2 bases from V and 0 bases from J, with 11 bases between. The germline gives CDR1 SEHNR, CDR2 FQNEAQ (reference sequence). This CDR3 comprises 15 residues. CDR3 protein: CASSLMTGLSYEQYF. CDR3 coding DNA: TGTGCCAGCAGCTTAATGACAGGCCTCTCCTACGAGCAGTACTTC.

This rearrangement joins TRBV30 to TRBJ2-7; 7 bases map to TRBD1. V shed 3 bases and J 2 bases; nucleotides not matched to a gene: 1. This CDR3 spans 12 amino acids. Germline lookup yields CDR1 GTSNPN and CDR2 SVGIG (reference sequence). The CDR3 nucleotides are TGTGCCTGGAGGGGACAGACCTACGAGCAGTACTTC. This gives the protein CAWRGQTYEQYF. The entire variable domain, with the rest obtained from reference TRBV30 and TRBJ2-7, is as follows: SQTIHQWPATLVQPVGSPLSLECTVEGTSNPNLYWYRQAAGRGLQLLFYSVGIGQISSEVPQNLSASRPQDRQFILSSKKLLLSDSGFYLCAWRGQTYEQYFGPGTRLTVT.